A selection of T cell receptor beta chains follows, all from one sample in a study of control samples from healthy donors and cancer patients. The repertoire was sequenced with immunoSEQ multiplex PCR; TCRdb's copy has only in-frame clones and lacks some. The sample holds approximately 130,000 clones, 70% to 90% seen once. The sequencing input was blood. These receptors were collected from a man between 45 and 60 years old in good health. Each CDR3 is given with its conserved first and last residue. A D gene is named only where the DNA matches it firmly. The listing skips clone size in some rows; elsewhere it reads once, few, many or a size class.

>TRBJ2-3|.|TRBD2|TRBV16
CASTATQRGVEDTQYF
TGTGCCAGCACCGCAACGCAGCGGGGGGTTGAAGATACGCAGTATTTT
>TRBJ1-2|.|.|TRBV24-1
CATSDPIGGHGYTF
TGTGCCACCAGTGACCCGATCGGGGGGCATGGCTACACCTTC
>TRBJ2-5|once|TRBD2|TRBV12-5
CASGYPSGGGETQYF
TGTGCTAGTGGTTACCCTAGCGGGGGGGGAGAGACCCAGTACTTC
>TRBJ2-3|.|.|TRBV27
CASSLKAGSDTQYF
TGTGCCAGCAGTTTAAAAGCGGGTTCAGATACGCAGTATTTT
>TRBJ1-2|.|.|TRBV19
CATKEGADYGYTF
TGTGCCACAAAAGAGGGCGCGGACTATGGCTACACCTTC
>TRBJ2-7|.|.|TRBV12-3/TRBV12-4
CASSRSPYEQYF
TGTGCCAGCAGCCGGAGTCCCTACGAGCAGTACTTC
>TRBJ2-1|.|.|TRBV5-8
CASSFGAYNEQFF
TGTGCCAGCAGCTTTGGCGCGTACAATGAGCAGTTCTTC
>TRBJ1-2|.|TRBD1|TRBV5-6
CASSWGQGLEGYTF
TGTGCCAGCAGCTGGGGACAGGGGTTGGAGGGCTACACCTTC
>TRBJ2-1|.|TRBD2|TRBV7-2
CASSLGLAALEQFF
TGTGCCAGCAGCTTAGGACTAGCGGCCTTAGAGCAGTTCTTC
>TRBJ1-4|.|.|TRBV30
CAWSGRQNEKLFF
TGTGCCTGGAGTGGGAGACAGAATGAAAAACTGTTTTTT
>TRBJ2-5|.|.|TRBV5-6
CASSFSGLIQETQYF
TGTGCCAGCAGCTTCTCAGGACTTATACAAGAGACCCAGTACTTC
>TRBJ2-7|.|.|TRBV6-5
CASSLTGGVEQYF
TGTGCCAGCAGTTTAACAGGGGGGGTGGAGCAGTACTTC
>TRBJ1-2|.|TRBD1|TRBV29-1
CSALGSPGQGRSSYTF
TGCAGCGCCCTGGGGTCACCGGGACAGGGGAGGTCGAGCTACACCTTC
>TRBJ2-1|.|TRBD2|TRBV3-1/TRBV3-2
CASSQERGGPYNEQFF
TGTGCCAGCAGCCAAGAGCGGGGGGGCCCCTACAATGAGCAGTTCTTC
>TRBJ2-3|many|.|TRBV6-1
CASSESVRLSTDTQYF
TGTGCCAGCAGTGAATCGGTACGTCTGAGCACAGATACGCAGTATTTT
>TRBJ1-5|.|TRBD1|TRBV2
CASSETGPRQPQHF
TGTGCCAGCAGTGAGACAGGGCCTCGTCAGCCCCAGCATTTT
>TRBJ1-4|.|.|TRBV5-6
CASSLGPEGHYEKLFF
TGTGCCAGCAGCCTGGGCCCGGAGGGGCACTATGAAAAACTGTTTTTT
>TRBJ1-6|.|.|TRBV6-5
CASSFRVRLNSPLHF
TGTGCCAGCAGTTTCAGGGTTCGGTTGAATTCACCCCTCCACTTT
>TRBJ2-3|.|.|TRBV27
CASSLARYTDTQYF
TGTGCCAGCAGTTTAGCCAGATACACAGATACGCAGTATTTT
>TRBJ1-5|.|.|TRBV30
CAWSVGPNQPQHF
TGTGCCTGGAGTGTGGGGCCCAATCAGCCCCAGCATTTT
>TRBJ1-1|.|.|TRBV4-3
CASSPRGQGDHTEAFF
TGCGCCAGCAGCCCCCGCGGGCAGGGTGACCACACTGAAGCTTTCTTT
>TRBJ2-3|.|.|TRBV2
CASSLYHSGGDTQYF
TGTGCCAGCAGTCTTTACCACTCGGGGGGCGATACGCAGTATTTT
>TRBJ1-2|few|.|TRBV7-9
CASSFSSGDGYTF
TGTGCCAGCAGCTTCAGCAGCGGGGATGGCTACACCTTC
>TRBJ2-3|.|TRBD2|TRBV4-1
CASSQDWLAVTDTQYF
TGCGCCAGCAGCCAAGATTGGCTAGCGGTCACAGATACGCAGTATTTT
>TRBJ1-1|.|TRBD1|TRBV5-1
CASSSDRVETEAFF
TGCGCCAGCAGCTCGGACAGGGTAGAAACTGAAGCTTTCTTT
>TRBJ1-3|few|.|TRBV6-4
CASSAAVGDTIYF
TGTGCCAGCAGTGCGGCCGTTGGCGACACCATATATTTT
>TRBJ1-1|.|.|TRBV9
CASSVGQDGEAFF
TGTGCCAGCAGCGTAGGACAGGACGGTGAAGCTTTCTTT
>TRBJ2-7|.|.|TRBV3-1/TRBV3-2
CASSPSGPSYEQYF
TGTGCCAGCAGCCCTTCGGGGCCGTCCTACGAGCAGTACTTC
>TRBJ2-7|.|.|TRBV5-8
CASSWDGTGVLNEQYF
TGTGCCAGCAGCTGGGACGGGACGGGGGTTTTAAACGAGCAGTACTTC
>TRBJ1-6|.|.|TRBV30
CAWNQLQGNNSPLHF
TGTGCCTGGAACCAACTACAGGGAAATAATTCACCCCTCCACTTT
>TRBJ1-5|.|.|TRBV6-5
CASIWGMGSNQPQHF
TGTGCCAGCATTTGGGGGATGGGGAGCAATCAGCCCCAGCATTTT
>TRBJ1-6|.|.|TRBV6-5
CASSYSGEHNSPLHF
TGTGCCAGCAGTTACTCTGGGGAACATAATTCACCCCTCCACTTT
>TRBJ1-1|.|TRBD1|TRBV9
CASSVGGQGSTEAFF
TGTGCCAGCAGCGTAGGCGGACAGGGTTCTACTGAAGCTTTCTTT
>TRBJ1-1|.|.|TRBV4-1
CASSRQTNTEAFF
TGCGCCAGCAGCCGACAGACGAACACTGAAGCTTTCTTT
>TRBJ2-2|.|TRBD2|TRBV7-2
CASSLSGGTTGELFF
TGTGCCAGCAGCCTTAGCGGGGGGACCACCGGGGAGCTGTTTTTT
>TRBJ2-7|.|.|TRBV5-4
CASSLPGVNEQYF
TGTGCCAGCAGCTTACCGGGGGTCAACGAGCAGTACTTC
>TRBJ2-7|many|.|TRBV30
CAWRGIEQYF
TGTGCCTGGAGGGGGATCGAGCAGTACTTC
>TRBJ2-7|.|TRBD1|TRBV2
CASSDTGTGSYEQYF
TGTGCCAGCAGTGACACCGGGACAGGGTCCTACGAGCAGTACTTC
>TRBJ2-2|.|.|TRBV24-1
CATSDLPPGTGELFF
TGTGCCACCAGTGATTTGCCCCCGGGGACCGGGGAGCTGTTTTTT
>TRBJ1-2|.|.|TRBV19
CASNPTEGDKAHYGYTF
TGTGCCAGTAATCCGACAGAGGGGGACAAGGCCCACTATGGCTACACCTTC
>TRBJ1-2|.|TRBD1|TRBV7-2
CASSPDRGRGYTF
TGTGCCAGCAGCCCCGACAGGGGGCGAGGCTACACCTTC
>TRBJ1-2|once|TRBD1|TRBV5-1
CASSTTGGVIYGYTF
TGCGCCAGCAGCACCACAGGGGGCGTGATCTATGGCTACACCTTC
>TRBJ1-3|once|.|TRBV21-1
CASSKGNYSGNTIYF
TGTGCCAGCAGCAAAGGAAACTACTCTGGAAACACCATATATTTT
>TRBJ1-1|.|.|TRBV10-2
CASTPGYQNTEAFF
TGCGCCAGCACGCCCGGGTACCAGAACACTGAAGCTTTCTTT
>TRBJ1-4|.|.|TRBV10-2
CASSEGSNEKLFF
TGCGCCAGCAGTGAAGGGTCAAATGAAAAACTGTTTTTT
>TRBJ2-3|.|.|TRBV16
CASSQSSRTASTDTQYF
TGTGCCAGCAGCCAATCATCCCGGACAGCTAGCACAGATACGCAGTATTTT
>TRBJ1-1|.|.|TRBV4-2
CASSPTTRGNTEAFF
TGTGCCAGCAGCCCGACCACGCGGGGGAACACTGAAGCTTTCTTT
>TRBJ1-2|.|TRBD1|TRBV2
CASRDRANYGYTF
TGTGCCAGCAGGGACAGGGCGAACTATGGCTACACCTTC
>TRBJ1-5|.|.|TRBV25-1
CASSEGQGWPQHF
TGTGCCAGCAGTGAAGGGCAGGGCTGGCCCCAGCATTTT
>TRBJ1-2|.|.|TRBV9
CASSWAPVTPYGYTF
TGTGCCAGCAGTTGGGCCCCCGTTACCCCCTATGGCTACACCTTC
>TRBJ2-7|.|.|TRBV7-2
CASSSSYAYEQYF
TGTGCCAGCAGCTCATCCTACGCCTACGAGCAGTACTTC
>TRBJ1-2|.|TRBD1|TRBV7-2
CASSLEPGTGGLYGYTF
TGTGCCAGCAGCTTAGAGCCCGGGACAGGGGGACTCTATGGCTACACCTTC
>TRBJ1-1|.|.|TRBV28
CASGGPPTTGTEAFF
TGTGCCAGCGGCGGCCCTCCCACCACCGGCACTGAAGCTTTCTTT
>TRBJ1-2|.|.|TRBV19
CASGGPGIYYGYTF
TGTGCCAGTGGAGGCCCGGGGATCTACTATGGCTACACCTTC